Following are 25 T cell receptor beta chains from one sample sequenced in a study of blood T cell repertoires in COVID-19. Some clones are missing from TCRdb's copy, which holds only in-frame ones; the method was immunoSEQ multiplex PCR. The sample contains fewer than 400,000 clones, 90% of which appear only once. Sequencing was done on a sample of PBMCs or T cells enriched from blood (not recorded which). The source is a woman in her twenties or thirties who had been exposed to COVID-19.

The genes are TRBV9 and TRBJ1-1; perhaps TRBD1 as D (5 bases). Trimming removed 0 bases at V and 7 bases at J, with 10 bases between. The length of the CDR3 is 13 residues. CDR1 is SGDLS and CDR2 is YYNGEE in the germline V gene. The CDR3 DNA reads as TGTGCCAGCAGCGTAGAAGGGGCTGGTGAAGCTTTCTTT. Its protein is CASSVEGAGEAFF.

The J gene is TRBJ1-4, the V gene TRBV7-9; TRBD1 might be the D (5 bases). Germline CDR1 SEHNR, CDR2 FQNEAQ (reference sequence). Trimming cost V 3 bases and J 8 bases, with 13 bases left between them. The CDR3 contains 14 residues. The CDR3 DNA reads as TGTGCCAGCAGCTTCCCCAGGGCCGGCGAAAAACTGTTTTTT. It encodes CASSFPRAGEKLFF.

This rearrangement joins TRBV7-2 to TRBJ2-7; tentatively, D is TRBD2 (5 bases). The V end lost 3 bases, the J end lost 1 base, and 13 bases lay between the germline ends. Germline assignment: CDR1 SGHTA and CDR2 FQGNSA. The CDR3 contains 15 residues. The CDR3: CASSFGAAPSYEQYF. DNA for the CDR3: TGTGCCAGCAGCTTCGGAGCGGCACCGTCCTACGAGCAGTACTTC.

This chain uses TRBV7-8 with TRBJ2-7; possibly TRBD1 for D (5 bases). Trimming left V 5 bases short and J 7 bases short, with 18 bases between. CDR3 length: 14 residues. Germline V lookup: CDR1 SGHVS, CDR2 FQNEAQ. This CDR3 reads CASSLVVGPYEQYF. The CDR3 nucleotides read TGTGCCAGCAGCCTGGTGGTGGGGCCGTATGAGCAGTACTTC.

This chain uses TRBV12-3 or TRBV12-4 with TRBJ1-2, with no clear D. V was shortened by 6 bases and J by 3 bases, with 11 bases between the two germline ends. The CDR3 is 13 amino acids. CDR3 residues: CASRVHGDYGYTF. CDR3 nucleotide sequence: TGTGCCAGCAGGGTGCACGGGGACTATGGCTACACCTTC.

This chain joins TRBV11-2 and TRBJ2-3; TRBD2 might be the D (5 bases). This CDR3 comprises 14 residues. Germline loops: CDR1 SGHAT, CDR2 FQNNGV. V shed 7 bases and J shed 5 bases, with 16 bases lying between them. CDR3 nucleotides: TGTGCCAGCACCTCTTCGGGGAACGGAGATACGCAGTATTTT. The encoded protein is CASTSSGNGDTQYF.

This clone was recorded once. This sequence joins TRBV6-5 and TRBJ2-7, with 9 nucleotides matching TRBD1. Germline-derived CDR1 and CDR2 are MNHEY and SVGAGI. V gave up 6 bases and J gave up 3 bases; unmatched junction bases: 9. The CDR3 sequence is 15 residues long. CDR3 sequence: CASSLAGTGSYEQYF. CDR3 sequence (DNA): TGTGCCAGCAGCCTGGCCGGGACAGGGAGCTACGAGCAGTACTTC.

This clone has only one observation. The chain has TRBV19 and TRBJ2-1; D might be TRBD2 (6 bases). CDR1 and CDR2 from the germline V gene are LNHDA and SQIVND (reference sequence). The V and J ends lost 3 bases and 6 bases respectively, with 15 bases between them. The CDR3 covers 15 residues. This CDR3 is CASSISPGVVNEQFF. CDR3 sequence (DNA): TGTGCCAGTAGTATTTCTCCGGGGGTGGTCAATGAGCAGTTCTTC.

The rearrangement joins TRBV5-1 to TRBJ2-5, with D hard to call. CDR1 is SGHRS, CDR2 YFSETQ, per germline. V was trimmed by 6 bases and J by 1 base, leaving 19 bases between them. The CDR3 length is 16 residues. The CDR3 region is CASIGGRRASQETQYF. For the CDR3, the DNA is TGCGCCAGCATCGGTGGCCGCCGAGCGTCCCAAGAGACCCAGTACTTC.

The chain has TRBV6-4 and TRBJ2-3; no clear D. V lost 3 bases and J lost 0, with 10 bases in between. Germline V gives CDR1 MRHNA, CDR2 SNTAGT. This CDR3 contains 15 residues. Here the CDR3 DNA reads TGTGCCAGCAGTGAATTGCCTATCAGCACAGATACGCAGTATTTT. It is translated as CASSELPISTDTQYF.

The chain is built from TRBV4-1 and TRBJ1-2; D is uncertain. V lost 1 base to trimming and J lost 0 bases, with 18 bases between them. The V gene's germline CDR1 is MGHRA and CDR2 YSYEKL. The length of the CDR3 is 18 residues. This chain's CDR3 is CASSQGPGSLGTNYGYTF. The CDR3 nucleotides read TGCGCCAGCAGCCAAGGGCCTGGGAGTTTGGGAACTAACTATGGCTACACCTTC.

The CDR3: CASSLAGGKNTEAFF. In DNA form, the CDR3 reads TGTGCCAGCTCCCTAGCCGGGGGGAAGAACACTGAAGCTTTCTTT. V usage is TRBV18 and J usage is TRBJ1-1; D may be TRBD1 (5 bases). Trimming took 6 bases from V and 1 from J, leaving 15 bases between them. CDR3 size: 15 residues. CDR1 KGHSH and CDR2 LQKENI come from the germline V gene.

The chain employs TRBV7-9 and TRBJ1-4; perhaps TRBD1 as D (6 bases). CDR1 SEHNR and CDR2 FQNEAQ come from the germline V gene (reference sequence). The CDR3 has 15 amino acids. Trimming shortened V by 5 bases and J by 3 bases, and 13 bases separated the two germline ends. CDR3 DNA: TGTGCCAGCAGCCCATTGCAGGGGCCTAATGAAAAACTGTTTTTT. Translated: CASSPLQGPNEKLFF.

The chain has TRBV5-1 and TRBJ1-6; D remains ambiguous. The CDR3 sequence is 16 residues long. V lost 0 bases, J lost 2 bases, and 9 bases lay in between. Germline CDR1 and CDR2: SGHRS and YFSETQ. The CDR3 protein is CASSLVGGPYNSPLHF. As DNA, the CDR3 is TGCGCCAGCAGCTTGGTAGGAGGGCCCTATAATTCACCCCTCCACTTT.

The rearrangement joins TRBV7-2 to TRBJ2-7; 8 bases are a match to TRBD2. V dropped 1 base and J dropped 2; count of bases not matched to a gene: 1. The CDR3 totals 14 residues. Per germline, CDR1 SGHTA and CDR2 FQGNSA. CDR3 nucleotide sequence: TGTGCCAGCAGCTTAGTACTAGCGGCCTACGAGCAGTACTTC. Translated: CASSLVLAAYEQYF.

V and J are TRBV27 and TRBJ2-1; D call uncertain. V was pared by 8 bases and J by 5 bases, with 13 bases between. Germline CDR1 MNHEY, CDR2 SMNVEV (reference sequence). The CDR3 totals 13 residues. CDR3 in DNA: TGTGCCAGCCGAAAATACACAGACAATGAGCAGTTCTTC. Encoded protein: CASRKYTDNEQFF.

V usage is TRBV28 and J usage is TRBJ1-5; D ambiguous. V shed 3 bases and J shed 12 bases, with 15 bases lying between them. This CDR3 is built from 13 residues. Germline loops: CDR1 MDHEN, CDR2 SYDVKM. Here the CDR3 reads CASSLTQTGFQHF. The CDR3 nucleotides read TGTGCCAGCAGTTTGACCCAGACGGGGTTCCAGCATTTT.

This clone has just one count. The genes are TRBV5-4 and TRBJ2-3; D may be TRBD2 (5 bases). V lost 4 bases to trimming and J lost 5 bases, with 17 bases between them. This CDR3 comprises 15 residues. Germline CDR1 is SGHNT and CDR2 is YYREEE (reference sequence). The CDR3 protein is CASSGGPKGGDTQYF. The CDR3 DNA is TGTGCCAGCAGCGGCGGGCCGAAAGGAGGAGATACGCAGTATTTT.

This clone was seen only a few times. The chain has TRBV2 and TRBJ2-7; D is undetermined. Trimming left V 2 bases short and J 5 bases short, with 4 bases between. CDR3 length: 11 residues. Germline CDR1 and CDR2: SNHLY and FYNNEI. The CDR3 loop reads CASSESDEQYF. The CDR3 region has the DNA TGTGCCAGCAGTGAATCCGACGAGCAGTACTTC. The entire variable domain, with the rest obtained from reference TRBV2 and TRBJ2-7, is as follows: EPEVTQTPSHQVTQMGQEVILRCVPISNHLYFYWYRQILGQKVEFLVSFYNNEISEKSEIFDDQFSVERPDGSNFTLKIRSTKLEDSAMYFCASSESDEQYFGPGTRLTVT.

The chain is built from TRBV4-1 and TRBJ2-1; 11 bases align to TRBD2. Germline-derived CDR1 and CDR2 are MGHRA and YSYEKL. The length of the CDR3 is 19 residues. Losses at the gene ends were 0 bases for V and 2 bases for J; bases not matched to a gene: 9. CDR3 nucleotides: TGCGCCAGCAGCCAAGATAGGGCTAGCGGGGGGCCCACCTACAATGAGCAGTTCTTC. Amino acid sequence: CASSQDRASGGPTYNEQFF.

Details on this clone: This sample includes further DNA sequences coding for the same CDR3. The chain carries TRBV19 and TRBJ2-7, with TRBD1 matching over 11 bases. V lost 4 bases and J lost 2; bases outside the gene matches: 1. The germline V gene has CDR1 LNHDA and CDR2 SQIVND (reference sequence). This CDR3 spans 14 amino acids. Written as DNA, the CDR3 is TGTGCCAGTAGTAAGGGACAGGGGGCCTACGAGCAGTACTTC. Its translation is CASSKGQGAYEQYF.

The chain has TRBV3-1 (or the pseudogene TRBV3-2) and TRBJ1-1; D is uncertain. Germline V CDR1 and CDR2: LGHDT, YNNKEL (reference sequence). This CDR3 region has 12 residues. V was cut by 7 bases and J by 3 bases, with 9 bases left in between. As DNA, the CDR3 is TGTGCCAGCACCGGGTTGGACACTGAAGCTTTCTTT. It encodes CASTGLDTEAFF.

This chain links TRBV20-1 with TRBJ1-1; D is unclear. This CDR3 region has 11 residues. The germline CDR1 and CDR2 sequences are DFQATT and SNEGSKA (reference sequence). V lost 4 bases, J lost 4 bases, and 7 bases lay in between. The CDR3 loop is CSATPGTEAFF. The CDR3 coding sequence is TGCAGTGCTACCCCCGGCACTGAAGCTTTCTTT.

V and J are TRBV7-6 and TRBJ2-7; 11 bases fit TRBD1. V was pared by 5 bases and J by 4 bases, with 16 bases of the junction left unmatched. Germline V gene sequence: CDR1 SGHVS, CDR2 FNYEAQ. This CDR3 is built from 18 residues. The DNA of the CDR3 is TGTGCCAGCAGCACCGGGCCCCGGACAGGGGGCTTAATATACGAGCAGTACTTC. It is translated as CASSTGPRTGGLIYEQYF.

The V call is TRBV6-5, the J call TRBJ1-4, with 7 positions matching TRBD1. Germline CDR1 and CDR2: MNHEY and SVGAGI. V shed 2 bases, J shed 3 bases, and the junction held 0 bases outside the gene matches. The CDR3 sequence is 14 residues long. The CDR3 loop is CASSYDRANEKLFF. For the CDR3, the DNA is TGTGCCAGCAGTTACGACAGGGCTAATGAAAAACTGTTTTTT.